This T cell receptor beta chain was sequenced during a study of early T cells in non-severe SARS-CoV-2 infection. Overall study context: The authors sequenced bulk RNA from unsorted whole blood, leaving chains unpaired. Overall study results and limits: Comparison of clonotypes with VDJdb favored anti-spike CD8 responses while missing private and CD4 specificities.

The V gene lost 2 bases and the J gene lost 4 bases, with 8 bases spanning the gap. Germline-derived CDR1 and CDR2 are KGHSH and LQKENI. The CDR3 runs 13 residues. Only a few counts were recorded for this clonotype. The antigen is unknown. In the library, individual cDNA molecules carried attached unique molecular identifiers. TCRdb called the 5' RACE reads again in MiXCR, with one record for every CDR3 protein. The sample yields fewer than 75,000 distinct CDR3 sequences, roughly 18% seen once. The source is an adult who was a healthcare worker with PCR-confirmed SARS-CoV-2 infection or an uninfected control (not recorded which). Sample: whole blood, taken at baseline. The chain is built from TRBV18 and TRBJ1-2; perhaps TRBD1 as D (5 bases). Here the CDR3 reads CASSPGQGYGYTF. Written as DNA, the CDR3 is TGTGCCAGCTCACCAGGACAAGGCTATGGCTACACCTTC.